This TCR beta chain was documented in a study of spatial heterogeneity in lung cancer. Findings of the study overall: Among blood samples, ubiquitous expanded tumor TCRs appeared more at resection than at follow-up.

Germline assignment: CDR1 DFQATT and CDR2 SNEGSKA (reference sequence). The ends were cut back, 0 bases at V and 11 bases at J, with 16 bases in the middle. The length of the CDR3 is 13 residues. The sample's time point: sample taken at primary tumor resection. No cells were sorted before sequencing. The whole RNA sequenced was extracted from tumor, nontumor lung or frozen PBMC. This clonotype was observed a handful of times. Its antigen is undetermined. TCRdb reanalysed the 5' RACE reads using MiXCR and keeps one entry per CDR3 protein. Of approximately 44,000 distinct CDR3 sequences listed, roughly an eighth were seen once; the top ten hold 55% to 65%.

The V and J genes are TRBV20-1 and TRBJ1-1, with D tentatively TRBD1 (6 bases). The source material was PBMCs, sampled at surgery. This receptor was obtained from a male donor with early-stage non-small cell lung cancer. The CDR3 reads CSARDGGGAGAFF. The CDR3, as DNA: TGCAGTGCTAGAGATGGCGGGGGCGCAGGGGCTTTCTTT.